The clone carrying this T cell receptor beta chain has at least ten counts. What it binds is not known. The data were obtained in a study of regulatory T cells in long-lasting Graves disease. The study, taken as a whole, reports: Whereas about a thousand public clonotypes were shared by new patients, persistent patients shared more, at a few thousand. Thyroid tissue was not studied; only peripheral blood was.

Time point here: persistent/refractory GD, antithyroid drugs over 5 years with positive TRAb. After RNA was extracted from PBMCs, the TCR library was made from it. Library construction for TCR beta used iRepertoire HTBI primers and Arm-PCR of CDR3 regions. In TCRdb, the multiplex PCR reads were re-called with MiXCR into one record per CDR3 protein. The sample comprises fewer than 400,000 distinct CDR3 sequences, roughly 21% of which are singletons, and 29% rests with the top ten. The receptor was derived from a female donor with Graves disease. The sequencing used peripheral blood mononuclear cells (PBMCs), collected when the disease was refractory, from a patient treated with antithyroid drugs.

The DNA of the CDR3 is TGTGCCAGCAGTGACCGAGGGCGACCGCCTAACTATGGCTACACCTTC. This translates into CASSDRGRPPNYGYTF. This chain links TRBV6-1 with TRBJ1-2; D unclear. The V gene lost 3 bases and the J gene lost 0 bases, with 14 bases spanning the gap. The CDR3 length is 16 residues. CDR1 and CDR2 (germline): MNHNS, SASEGT.